This is a list of T cell receptor beta chains from one sample in a study of OX40 agonist ivuxolimab in advanced cancers. Assay used: immunoSEQ multiplex PCR; TCRdb lists only in-frame clones, some missing. The sample has roughly 60,000 clones; over 90% are singletons. The sample in question was CD4+ or CD8+ T cells sorted from blood, obtained in a trial of the OX40 agonist ivuxolimab. Receptors originate from an adult with an advanced solid tumor such as melanoma, head and neck, liver or kidney cancer. CDR3s include the opening cysteine and the closing phenylalanine or tryptophan. D genes are given only for firm matches. Not every row has a clone size; where given, it reads once, few, many or a size class.

clone size,D gene,J gene,V gene,CDR3 DNA,CDR3 protein
NA,NA,TRBJ1-1,TRBV27,TGTGCCAGCAGTCCGCGGGGCGGGGGCGCTGAAGCTTTCTTT,CASSPRGGGAEAFF
NA,NA,TRBJ1-2,TRBV6-6,TGTGCCAGCAGTTATGGGGGTTGGACTAACTATGGCTACACCTTC,CASSYGGWTNYGYTF
NA,TRBD1,TRBJ2-7,TRBV7-9,TGTGCCAGCAGGCCAACCGGGACAGGTTTTGGCGAGCAGTACTTC,CASRPTGTGFGEQYF
NA,TRBD1,TRBJ2-7,TRBV30,TGTGCCTGGGATCTGACAGGGGAGTCCTACGAGCAGTACTTC,CAWDLTGESYEQYF
NA,NA,TRBJ2-3,TRBV11-2,TGTGCCAGCAGCTCTAAATCCAGGGCCGCCACAGATACGCAGTATTTT,CASSSKSRAATDTQYF
NA,NA,TRBJ2-1,TRBV2,TGTGCCAGCAGTGAATGGAAGGAATTATACAATGAGCAGTTCTTC,CASSEWKELYNEQFF
NA,NA,TRBJ2-3,TRBV9,TGTGCCAGCAGCGCTCGGGGGACTTTCACAGATACGCAGTATTTT,CASSARGTFTDTQYF
NA,NA,TRBJ2-1,TRBV6-1,TGTGCCAGCAGTGGAAGCTTGAGGGGCTCCTCCTACAATGAGCAGTTCTTC,CASSGSLRGSSYNEQFF
NA,TRBD1,TRBJ1-4,TRBV6-5,TGTGCCAGCAGTTCCGGACAGGTTGCGGAAAAACTGTTTTTT,CASSSGQVAEKLFF
NA,NA,TRBJ2-7,TRBV29-1,TGCAGCGTTGAAGGGTCTTCCTACGAGCAGTACTTC,CSVEGSSYEQYF
NA,TRBD2,TRBJ2-1,TRBV4-1,TGCGCCAGCAGCCAAGCTCCGGGAGGGATCTACAATGAGCAGTTCTTC,CASSQAPGGIYNEQFF
NA,NA,TRBJ2-7,TRBV6-5,TGTGCCAGCAGTTACTTCTCGGGCTACGAGCAGTACTTC,CASSYFSGYEQYF
NA,TRBD2,TRBJ2-1,TRBV9,TGTGCCAGCAGCGGAACCGGGACTAGCGGGAGGCCTGAGCAGTTCTTC,CASSGTGTSGRPEQFF
NA,NA,TRBJ2-7,TRBV4-1,TGCGCCAGCAGCCAAAGGTTGGCAGAGCAACCCTACGAGCAGTACTTC,CASSQRLAEQPYEQYF
once,TRBD1,TRBJ2-7,TRBV28,TGTGCCAGCAGTTTATTGTCGGGACAGGGGGGCGAGCAGTACTTC,CASSLLSGQGGEQYF
NA,TRBD1,TRBJ2-3,TRBV5-8,TGTGCCAGCAGCCGACAGGGAAGGGGCACAGATACGCAGTATTTT,CASSRQGRGTDTQYF
NA,NA,TRBJ2-1,TRBV9,TGTGCCAGCAGCGCCTACGGGGAGAATGAGCAGTTCTTC,CASSAYGENEQFF
NA,NA,TRBJ2-7,TRBV13,TGTGCCAGCAGCTTAACCGGTCACGGTTTGGAGCAGTACTTC,CASSLTGHGLEQYF
NA,TRBD1,TRBJ2-7,TRBV27,TGTGCCATTAAGGGGGCGGCTAGCTCCTACGAGCAGTACTTC,CAIKGAASSYEQYF
NA,TRBD1,TRBJ2-7,TRBV7-2,TGTGCCAGCAGCTTGGCACCGGGACAGGGTCGCGACGAGCAGTACTTC,CASSLAPGQGRDEQYF
NA,NA,TRBJ2-1,TRBV7-2,TGTGCCAGCAGCTCCCGACCAGGTAACAATGAGCAGTTCTTC,CASSSRPGNNEQFF
NA,NA,TRBJ2-7,TRBV5-1,TGCGCCAGCAGCCGGGACTGGTCCTACGAGCAGTACTTC,CASSRDWSYEQYF
NA,NA,TRBJ2-2,TRBV11-3,TGTGCCAGCAGCCTAGGGGCGGAGATAAACACCGGGGAGCTGTTTTTT,CASSLGAEINTGELFF
NA,NA,TRBJ2-5,TRBV28,TGTGCCAGCAGTTTTAGGCCAGGACAACAAGAGACCCAGTACTTC,CASSFRPGQQETQYF
NA,NA,TRBJ1-5,TRBV27,TGTGCCAGCAGTTTATCAGGGAATTTGGGCAATCAGCCCCAGCATTTT,CASSLSGNLGNQPQHF
NA,NA,TRBJ2-5,TRBV28,TGTGCCAGCAGTAGGCGACTAGGGGAGACCCAGTACTTC,CASSRRLGETQYF
NA,NA,TRBJ2-2,TRBV30,TGTGCCTGGAGTTCGGGAACCGGGGAGCTGTTTTTT,CAWSSGTGELFF
NA,NA,TRBJ1-1,TRBV18,TGTGCCAGCTCACCTTTGGCGGAGTCACTACCTGAAGCTTTCTTT,CASSPLAESLPEAFF
NA,NA,TRBJ1-5,TRBV18,TGTGCCAGCTCACCACCGGGACAGCCCCAGCATTTT,CASSPPGQPQHF
NA,NA,TRBJ2-3,TRBV11-3,TGTGCCAGCACCCCCGGGATGGCAGATACGCAGTATTTT,CASTPGMADTQYF
NA,TRBD2,TRBJ2-1,TRBV28,TGTGCCAGCATCCATCCCGGGACTAGCGTCGACAATGAGCAGTTCTTC,CASIHPGTSVDNEQFF
NA,TRBD1,TRBJ1-1,TRBV2,TGTGCCAGCAGTGAAACGGGACAGGCGAACACTGAAGCTTTCTTT,CASSETGQANTEAFF
NA,TRBD2,TRBJ2-1,TRBV10-3,TGTGCCATCAGGAAAACTAGCGGCGAGCAGTTCTTC,CAIRKTSGEQFF
NA,NA,TRBJ1-2,TRBV20-1,TGCAGTGCTAGATGGGGTTCCTTCTACACCTTC,CSARWGSFYTF
NA,NA,TRBJ2-7,TRBV29-1,TGCAGCGTTGAAGGGTCGGCAGGGCCCACCTACGAGCAGTACTTC,CSVEGSAGPTYEQYF
NA,NA,TRBJ1-1,TRBV10-3,TGTGCCATCAGTGACAGGGTTCGGAACACTGAAGCTTTCTTT,CAISDRVRNTEAFF